This T cell receptor (beta chain) was identified during a study of response to subunit inactivated influenza vaccine. TCRdb itself ran the RT-PCR reads through MiXCR, one entry per CDR3 protein. The sample lists 500,000 to 750,000 distinct CDR3 sequences, less than 15% occurring once. Trimming took 2 bases from V and 0 from J, leaving 11 bases between them. Germline V gene sequence: CDR1 MNHEY, CDR2 SMNVEV (reference sequence). The CDR3 extends over 15 amino acids. Here the sequenced sample was PBMCs from blood, taken 11 to 12 days after vaccination. The receptor was isolated from a man between 45 and 60 years old who received an inactivated influenza vaccine. The chain has TRBV27 and TRBJ2-7; D tentatively reads TRBD1 or TRBD2 (5 bases each). The CDR3 reads CASSLVAGTSYEQYF. As DNA, the CDR3 is TGTGCCAGCAGTTTAGTCGCAGGGACCTCCTACGAGCAGTACTTC.